The rows below give T cell receptor beta chains drawn from one sample of a study of shared clonotypes between healthy human individuals. Profiled with immunoSEQ multiplex PCR; TCRdb holds only in-frame clones, not every one. This sample yields about 2.4 million clones, of which 80% to 95% are seen a single time; 0.36% belongs to the top ten. Material: naive CD4+ T cells from PBMCs. These receptors all come from a man between 18 and 29 years old in good health. Some clones in this sample may be carry-over from other donors' samples. Both conserved end residues are part of each CDR3. D genes are given only for firm matches. Some rows mark clone size as missing; the rest say once, few, many or name a class of expanded clone.

clone size: NA; J gene: TRBJ2-1; D gene: NA; V gene: TRBV20-1; CDR3 protein: CSASVVNEQFF; CDR3 DNA: TGCAGTGCTAGTGTAGTCAATGAGCAGTTCTTC
clone size: NA; J gene: TRBJ1-5; D gene: NA; V gene: TRBV7-2; CDR3 protein: CASSPGGRANQPQHF; CDR3 DNA: TGTGCCAGCAGCCCCGGGGGCAGGGCAAATCAGCCCCAGCATTTT
clone size: NA; J gene: TRBJ2-7; D gene: NA; V gene: TRBV9; CDR3 protein: CASSVAPTADYEQYF; CDR3 DNA: TGTGCCAGCAGCGTCGCCCCCACAGCAGACTACGAGCAGTACTTC
clone size: NA; J gene: TRBJ2-7; D gene: NA; V gene: TRBV4-2; CDR3 protein: CASSPSIGTYEQYF; CDR3 DNA: TGTGCCAGCAGCCCGAGCATCGGAACCTACGAGCAGTACTTC
clone size: NA; J gene: TRBJ1-5; D gene: NA; V gene: TRBV28; CDR3 protein: CASSSRGYNQPQHF; CDR3 DNA: TGTGCCAGCAGTTCCCGGGGATACAATCAGCCCCAGCATTTT
clone size: NA; J gene: TRBJ1-4; D gene: TRBD1; V gene: TRBV5-1; CDR3 protein: CASSLGQGVTNEKLFF; CDR3 DNA: TGCGCCAGCAGCTTGGGACAGGGGGTTACTAATGAAAAACTGTTTTTT
clone size: NA; J gene: TRBJ1-1; D gene: TRBD1; V gene: TRBV19; CDR3 protein: CASSMILGRRGLDAFF; CDR3 DNA: TGTGCCAGTAGTATGATTCTTGGGAGAAGGGGGCTAGATGCTTTCTTT
clone size: once; J gene: TRBJ2-1; D gene: TRBD2; V gene: TRBV11-2; CDR3 protein: CASSLGGTSGRGEQFF; CDR3 DNA: TGTGCCAGCAGCTTGGGAGGGACTAGCGGGCGAGGCGAGCAGTTCTTC
clone size: NA; J gene: TRBJ2-3; D gene: TRBD2; V gene: TRBV28; CDR3 protein: CASSLGLAGSTDTQYF; CDR3 DNA: TGTGCCAGCAGCCTAGGACTAGCGGGGAGCACAGATACGCAGTATTTT
clone size: NA; J gene: TRBJ2-7; D gene: NA; V gene: TRBV19; CDR3 protein: CASSQDFSYEQYF; CDR3 DNA: TGTGCCAGTAGCCAGGATTTCTCCTACGAGCAGTACTTC
clone size: NA; J gene: TRBJ1-4; D gene: NA; V gene: TRBV7-6; CDR3 protein: CASSSIPGPLNEKLFF; CDR3 DNA: TGTGCCAGCAGCTCGATCCCGGGACCCCTTAATGAAAAACTGTTTTTT
clone size: NA; J gene: TRBJ2-5; D gene: NA; V gene: TRBV6-5; CDR3 protein: CASSYGDIQETQYF; CDR3 DNA: TGTGCCAGCAGTTACGGGGACATACAAGAGACCCAGTACTTC
clone size: once; J gene: TRBJ2-1; D gene: TRBD1; V gene: TRBV5-1; CDR3 protein: CASSFGTGDYNEQFF; CDR3 DNA: TGCGCCAGCAGCTTCGGGACAGGGGACTACAATGAGCAGTTCTTC
clone size: NA; J gene: TRBJ2-7; D gene: NA; V gene: TRBV20-1; CDR3 protein: CSARNNEQYF; CDR3 DNA: TGCAGTGCCCGAAACAACGAGCAGTACTTC
clone size: NA; J gene: TRBJ1-2; D gene: NA; V gene: TRBV14; CDR3 protein: CASSQDRQNYGYTF; CDR3 DNA: TGTGCCAGCAGCCAAGATAGGCAGAACTATGGCTACACCTTC
clone size: NA; J gene: TRBJ1-3; D gene: NA; V gene: TRBV28; CDR3 protein: CASSSSGYGNTIYF; CDR3 DNA: TGTGCCAGCAGTTCTTCAGGGTACGGAAACACCATATATTTT
clone size: NA; J gene: TRBJ1-1; D gene: NA; V gene: TRBV14; CDR3 protein: CASSQYSGYEAEAFF; CDR3 DNA: TGTGCCAGCAGCCAGTACTCGGGGTATGAGGCTGAAGCTTTCTTT
clone size: NA; J gene: TRBJ2-7; D gene: NA; V gene: TRBV9; CDR3 protein: CASSVAVGRFYEQYF; CDR3 DNA: TGTGCCAGCAGCGTAGCTGTGGGCAGGTTCTACGAGCAGTACTTC
clone size: NA; J gene: TRBJ2-2; D gene: TRBD2; V gene: TRBV10-3; CDR3 protein: CAITDHWTSGSNTGELFF; CDR3 DNA: TGTGCCATCACCGACCATTGGACTAGCGGATCGAACACCGGGGAGCTGTTTTTT
clone size: NA; J gene: TRBJ2-3; D gene: NA; V gene: TRBV4-1; CDR3 protein: CASSQVDRFGTQYF; CDR3 DNA: TGCGCCAGCAGCCAAGTTGACAGATTCGGTACGCAGTATTTT